A selection of T cell receptor beta chains follows, all from one sample in a study of blood T cell repertoires in COVID-19. Assay: immunoSEQ multiplex PCR; the TCRdb copy retains only in-frame clones and omits some. The table lists approximately 170,000 clones, about 83% of them singletons. The sample consisted of peripheral blood. Source of these receptors: a man aged 40-55 years who had recovered from COVID-19. The CDR3 runs from the conserved cysteine through the conserved F or W. A D gene is named only where the DNA matches it firmly. Some rows mark clone size as missing; the rest say once, few, many or name a class of expanded clone.

TRBV28,TRBJ2-5,.,.,CASRPGVRETQYF,TGTGCCAGCAGGCCAGGGGTCCGAGAGACCCAGTACTTC
TRBV19,TRBJ1-4,.,.,CASSTRGANEKLFF,TGTGCCAGTAGTACCAGGGGTGCTAATGAAAAACTGTTTTTT
TRBV5-1,TRBJ2-7,.,few,CASSTSGTPYEQYF,TGCGCCAGCAGCACTTCCGGGACACCCTACGAGCAGTACTTC
TRBV6-2/TRBV6-3,TRBJ2-2,.,.,CASSYMGQRGFATGELFF,TGTGCCAGCAGTTACATGGGTCAAAGGGGGTTTGCCACCGGGGAGCTGTTTTTT
TRBV19,TRBJ1-4,.,.,CASSIGGDEKLFF,TGTGCCAGTAGTATAGGGGGCGATGAAAAACTGTTTTTT
TRBV29-1,TRBJ1-1,TRBD1,.,CSVRQGLNTEAFF,TGCAGCGTCAGACAGGGACTGAACACTGAAGCTTTCTTT
TRBV18,TRBJ2-1,TRBD1,.,CASSPPTGVILYNEQFF,TGTGCCAGCTCACCACCGACAGGGGTCATACTTTACAATGAGCAGTTCTTC
TRBV7-9,TRBJ2-5,TRBD1,.,CASSQKTGLETQYF,TGTGCCAGCAGCCAGAAGACAGGGTTAGAGACCCAGTACTTC
TRBV9,TRBJ2-1,.,.,CASSVAGGGVREQFF,TGTGCCAGCAGCGTAGCAGGAGGGGGGGTGCGTGAGCAGTTCTTC
TRBV6-5,TRBJ1-2,TRBD1,.,CASNPGQGLDYGYTF,TGTGCCAGCAACCCAGGACAGGGTTTGGACTATGGCTACACCTTC
TRBV19,TRBJ2-7,TRBD1,.,CASRYGQGPYEQYF,TGTGCCAGTAGATATGGACAGGGCCCCTACGAGCAGTACTTC
TRBV6-5,TRBJ1-4,TRBD1,.,CASRKGQGYEKLFF,TGTGCCAGCAGAAAAGGACAGGGCTATGAAAAACTGTTTTTT
TRBV5-1,TRBJ2-5,.,.,CASSLGGSAGGQETQYF,TGCGCCAGCAGCTTGGGAGGGTCGGCAGGCGGTCAAGAGACCCAGTACTTC
TRBV5-5,TRBJ1-6,TRBD1,.,CASSSGTGSSYNSPLHF,TGTGCCAGCAGTTCCGGGACAGGGAGCTCCTATAATTCACCCCTCCACTTT
TRBV9,TRBJ2-1,.,.,CASSVGQGNEQFF,TGTGCCAGCAGCGTAGGTCAGGGGAATGAGCAGTTCTTC
TRBV7-9,TRBJ2-1,TRBD2,.,CASSSASSGAQFF,TGTGCCAGCAGCTCAGCGTCTAGCGGAGCGCAGTTCTTC
TRBV18,TRBJ2-1,.,.,CASSLSYSYNEQFF,TGTGCCAGCTCACTTAGTTACTCCTACAATGAGCAGTTCTTC
TRBV2,TRBJ1-2,.,.,CASLDSVNYGYTF,TGTGCCAGTCTAGACAGCGTAAACTATGGCTACACCTTC
TRBV27,TRBJ2-2,TRBD2,.,CASSSSGSWTGELFF,TGTGCCAGCAGTTCTAGCGGGAGCTGGACCGGGGAGCTGTTTTTT
TRBV5-5,TRBJ1-4,.,.,CASSLGGAGEKLFF,TGTGCCAGCAGCTTGGGGGGCGCAGGGGAAAAACTGTTTTTT
TRBV28,TRBJ2-7,.,.,CASSAPGDNEQYF,TGTGCCAGCAGTGCCCCGGGGGATAACGAGCAGTACTTC
TRBV7-9,TRBJ1-2,.,once,CASSSQGGGYTF,TGTGCCAGCAGCTCCCAAGGCGGCGGCTACACCTTC
TRBV7-6,TRBJ2-5,.,.,CASSLSTSDQETQYF,TGTGCCAGCAGCTTATCCACGAGCGACCAAGAGACCCAGTACTTC
TRBV7-6,TRBJ2-2,.,.,CASSYRTGSGVTGELFF,TGTGCCAGCAGCTACCGTACAGGGAGCGGGGTCACCGGGGAGCTGTTTTTT
TRBV15,TRBJ1-3,.,.,CATSPRRKEGGTGNTIYF,TGTGCCACCAGCCCTCGCCGCAAAGAGGGGGGGACTGGAAACACCATATATTTT
TRBV5-6,TRBJ2-2,.,.,CASRWLAHRTGELFF,TGTGCCAGCAGATGGCTAGCGCACCGAACCGGGGAGCTGTTTTTT
TRBV9,TRBJ1-1,.,.,CASSVGGTNTEAFF,TGTGCCAGCAGCGTAGGCGGAACAAACACTGAAGCTTTCTTT